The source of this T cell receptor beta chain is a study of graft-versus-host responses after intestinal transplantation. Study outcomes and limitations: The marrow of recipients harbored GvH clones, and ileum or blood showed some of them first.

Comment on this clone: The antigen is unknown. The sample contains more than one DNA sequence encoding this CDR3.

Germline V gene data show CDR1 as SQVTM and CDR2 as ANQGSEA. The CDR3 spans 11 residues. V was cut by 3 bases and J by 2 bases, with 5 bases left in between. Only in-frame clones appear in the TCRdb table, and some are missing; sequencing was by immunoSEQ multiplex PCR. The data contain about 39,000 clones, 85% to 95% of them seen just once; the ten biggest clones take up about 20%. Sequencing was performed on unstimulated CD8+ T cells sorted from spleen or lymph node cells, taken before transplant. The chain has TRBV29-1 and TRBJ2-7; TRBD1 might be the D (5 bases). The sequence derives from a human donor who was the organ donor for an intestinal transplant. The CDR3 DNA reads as TGCAGCGTTGAGGACACCTACGAGCAGTACTTC. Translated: CSVEDTYEQYF.